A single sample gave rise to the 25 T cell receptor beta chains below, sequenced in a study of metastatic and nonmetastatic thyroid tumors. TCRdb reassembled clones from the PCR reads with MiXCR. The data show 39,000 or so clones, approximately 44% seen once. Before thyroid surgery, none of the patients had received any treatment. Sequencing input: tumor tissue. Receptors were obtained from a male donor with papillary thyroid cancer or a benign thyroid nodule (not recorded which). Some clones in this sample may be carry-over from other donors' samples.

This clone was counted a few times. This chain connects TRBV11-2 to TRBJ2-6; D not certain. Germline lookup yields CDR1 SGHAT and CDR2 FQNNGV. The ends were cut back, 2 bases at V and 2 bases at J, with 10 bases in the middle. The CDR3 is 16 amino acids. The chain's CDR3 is CASSLRGRTGANVLTF. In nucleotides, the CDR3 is TGTGCCAGCAGCTTAAGAGGCAGAACTGGGGCCAACGTCCTGACTTTC.

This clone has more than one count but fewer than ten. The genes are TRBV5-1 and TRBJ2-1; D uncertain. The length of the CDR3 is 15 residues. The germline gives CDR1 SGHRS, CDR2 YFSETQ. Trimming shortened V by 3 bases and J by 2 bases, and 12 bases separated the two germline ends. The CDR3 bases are TGCGCCAGCAGCTATCTAACCCAAACCTACAATGAGCAGTTCTTC. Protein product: CASSYLTQTYNEQFF.

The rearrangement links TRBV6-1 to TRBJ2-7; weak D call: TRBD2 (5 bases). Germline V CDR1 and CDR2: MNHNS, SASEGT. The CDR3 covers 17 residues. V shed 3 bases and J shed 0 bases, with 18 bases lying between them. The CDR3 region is CASSDPFGLARSYEQYF. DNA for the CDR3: TGTGCCAGCAGTGACCCTTTTGGGCTAGCCCGCTCCTACGAGCAGTACTTC.

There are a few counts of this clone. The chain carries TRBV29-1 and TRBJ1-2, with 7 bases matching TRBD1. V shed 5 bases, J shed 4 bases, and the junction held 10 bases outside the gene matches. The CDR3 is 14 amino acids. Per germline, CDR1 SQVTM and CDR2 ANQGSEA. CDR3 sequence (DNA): TGCAGCGTTTCCCCCGGGACAGAGATCTATGGCTACACCTTC. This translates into CSVSPGTEIYGYTF.

CDR3 loop: CAWSATQGEQYF. DNA for the CDR3: TGTGCCTGGAGTGCCACACAGGGGGAGCAGTACTTC. This chain uses TRBV30 with TRBJ2-7, with 7 bases aligning to TRBD1. CDR1 GTSNPN and CDR2 SVGIG come from the germline V gene (reference sequence). V trimming: 1 base; J trimming: 7 bases; junction bases outside the gene matches: 4. The CDR3 is 12 residues long.

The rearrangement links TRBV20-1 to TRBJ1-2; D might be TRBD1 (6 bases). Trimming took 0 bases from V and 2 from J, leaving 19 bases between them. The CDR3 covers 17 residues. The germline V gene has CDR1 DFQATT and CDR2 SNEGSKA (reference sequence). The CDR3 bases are TGCAGTGCTAGAGATTCCCCCTCCCGTCAGGGGAACTATGGCTACACCTTC. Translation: CSARDSPSRQGNYGYTF.

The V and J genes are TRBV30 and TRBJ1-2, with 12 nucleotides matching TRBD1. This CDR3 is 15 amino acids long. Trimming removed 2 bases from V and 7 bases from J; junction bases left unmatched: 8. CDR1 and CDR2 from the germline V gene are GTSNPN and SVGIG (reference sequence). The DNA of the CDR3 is TGTGCCTGGAGTCACCCGGGACAGGGGGCGGGTGGCTACACCTTC. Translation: CAWSHPGQGAGGYTF. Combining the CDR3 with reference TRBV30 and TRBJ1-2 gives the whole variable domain SQTIHQWPATLVQPVGSPLSLECTVEGTSNPNLYWYRQAAGRGLQLLFYSVGIGQISSEVPQNLSASRPQDRQFILSSKKLLLSDSGFYLCAWSHPGQGAGGYTFGSGTRLTVV.

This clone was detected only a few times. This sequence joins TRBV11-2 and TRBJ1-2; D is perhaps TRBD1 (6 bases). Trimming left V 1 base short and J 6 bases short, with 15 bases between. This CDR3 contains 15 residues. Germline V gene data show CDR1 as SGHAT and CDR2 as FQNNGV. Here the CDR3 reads CASSLGGRGFDGYTF. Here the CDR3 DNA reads TGTGCCAGCAGCTTAGGGGGCAGGGGCTTCGATGGCTACACCTTC.

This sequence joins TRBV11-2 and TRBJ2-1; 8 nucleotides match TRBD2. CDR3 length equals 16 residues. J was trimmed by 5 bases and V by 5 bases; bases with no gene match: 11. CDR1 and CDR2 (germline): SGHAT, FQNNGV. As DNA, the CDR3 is TGTGCCAGCAGCCCCCCGGGGGGGGCCCAGCACAATGAGCAGTTCTTC. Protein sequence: CASSPPGGAQHNEQFF.

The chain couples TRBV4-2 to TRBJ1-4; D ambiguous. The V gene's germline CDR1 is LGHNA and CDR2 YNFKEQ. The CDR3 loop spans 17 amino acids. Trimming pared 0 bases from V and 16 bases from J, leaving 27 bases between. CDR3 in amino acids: CASSQDLGGESYQYPFF. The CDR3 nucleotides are TGTGCCAGCAGCCAAGATCTGGGTGGGGAAAGCTACCAGTACCCGTTTTTT.

The CDR3, as DNA: TGTGCCAGCAGCGTAGGCACCGCCTACGAGCAGTACTTC. Translating it yields CASSVGTAYEQYF. The chain combines TRBV9 with TRBJ2-7; D not certain. The germline CDR1 and CDR2 sequences are SGDLS and YYNGEE. Trimming took off 0 bases at V and 2 bases at J, with 6 bases between the two ends. The CDR3 sequence is 13 residues long.

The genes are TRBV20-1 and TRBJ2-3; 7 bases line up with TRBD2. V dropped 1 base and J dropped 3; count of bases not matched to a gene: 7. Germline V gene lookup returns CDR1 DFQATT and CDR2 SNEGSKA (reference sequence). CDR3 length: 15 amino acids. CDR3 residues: CSARVGDYDTDTQYF. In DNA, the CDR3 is TGCAGTGCTAGAGTGGGGGACTACGATACAGATACGCAGTATTTT.

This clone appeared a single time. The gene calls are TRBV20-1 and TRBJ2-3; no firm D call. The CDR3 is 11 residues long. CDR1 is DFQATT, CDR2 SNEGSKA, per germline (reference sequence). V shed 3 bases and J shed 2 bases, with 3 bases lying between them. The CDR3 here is CSARATDTQYF. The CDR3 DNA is TGCAGTGCTAGGGCCACAGATACGCAGTATTTT.

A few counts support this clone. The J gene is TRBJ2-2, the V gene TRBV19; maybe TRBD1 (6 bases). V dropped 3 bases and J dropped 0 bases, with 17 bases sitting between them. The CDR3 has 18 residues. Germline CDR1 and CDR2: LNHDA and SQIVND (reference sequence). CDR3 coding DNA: TGTGCCAGTAGTATCAATACCGGGACACCCGCGAACACCGGGGAGCTGTTTTTT. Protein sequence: CASSINTGTPANTGELFF. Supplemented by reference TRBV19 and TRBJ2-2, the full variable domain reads DGGITQSPKYLFRKEGQNVTLSCEQNLNHDAMYWYRQDPGQGLRLIYYSQIVNDFQKGDIAEGYSVSREKKESFPLTVTSAQKNPTAFYLCASSINTGTPANTGELFFGEGSRLTVL.

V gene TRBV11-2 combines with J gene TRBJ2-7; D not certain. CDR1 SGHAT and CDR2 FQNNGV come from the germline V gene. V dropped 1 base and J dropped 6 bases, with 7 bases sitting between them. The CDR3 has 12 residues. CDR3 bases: TGTGCCAGCAGCTTAGTGGTATCCGAGCAGTACTTC. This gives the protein CASSLVVSEQYF.

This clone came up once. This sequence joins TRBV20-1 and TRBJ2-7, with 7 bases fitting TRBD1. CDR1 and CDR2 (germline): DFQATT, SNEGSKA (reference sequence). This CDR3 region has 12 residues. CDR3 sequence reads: CSTGANSYEQYF. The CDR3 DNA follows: TGCAGCACAGGGGCGAATTCCTACGAGCAGTACTTC.

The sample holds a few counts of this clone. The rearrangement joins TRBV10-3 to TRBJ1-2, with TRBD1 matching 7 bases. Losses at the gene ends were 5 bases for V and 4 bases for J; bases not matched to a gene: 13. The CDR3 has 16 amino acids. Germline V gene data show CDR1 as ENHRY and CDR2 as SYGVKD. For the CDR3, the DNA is TGTGCCATCAGTCCCGGACAGGTAGCGGTGGGCTATGGCTACACCTTC. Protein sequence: CAISPGQVAVGYGYTF.

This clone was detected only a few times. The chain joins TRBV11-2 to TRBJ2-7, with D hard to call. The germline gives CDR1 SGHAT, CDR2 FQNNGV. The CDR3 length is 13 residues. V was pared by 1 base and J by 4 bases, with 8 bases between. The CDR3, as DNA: TGTGCCAGCAGCTTAGGTGGACCTTACGAGCAGTACTTC. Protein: CASSLGGPYEQYF. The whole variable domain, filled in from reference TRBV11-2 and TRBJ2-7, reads EAGVAQSPRYKIIEKRQSVAFWCNPISGHATLYWYQQILGQGPKLLIQFQNNGVVDDSQLPKDRFSAERLKGVDSTLKIQPAKLEDSAVYLCASSLGGPYEQYFGPGTRLTVT.

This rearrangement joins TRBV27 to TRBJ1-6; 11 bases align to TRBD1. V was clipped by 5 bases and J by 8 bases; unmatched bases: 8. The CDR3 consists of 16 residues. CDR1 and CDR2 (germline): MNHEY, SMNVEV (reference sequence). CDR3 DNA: TGTGCCAGCAGTAGCCCCCGGACAGGGGGCGATTCACCCCTCCACTTT. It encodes CASSSPRTGGDSPLHF.

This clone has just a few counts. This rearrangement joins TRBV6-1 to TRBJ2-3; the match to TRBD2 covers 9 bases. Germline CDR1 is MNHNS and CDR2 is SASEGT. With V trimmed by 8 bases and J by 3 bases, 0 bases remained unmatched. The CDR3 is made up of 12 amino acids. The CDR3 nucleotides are TGTGCCAGCCTAGCGGGAACAGATACGCAGTATTTT. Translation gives CASLAGTDTQYF.

Here the CDR3 reads CASSMGAGAKNIQYF. The CDR3 DNA sequence: TGTGCCAGTAGTATGGGGGCTGGAGCCAAAAACATTCAGTACTTC. The chain recombines TRBV19 with TRBJ2-4, with D possibly TRBD1 on 6 matching bases. V gave up 3 bases and J gave up 0 bases, with 9 bases separating them. The CDR3 totals 15 residues. Germline CDR1 is LNHDA and CDR2 is SQIVND (reference sequence).

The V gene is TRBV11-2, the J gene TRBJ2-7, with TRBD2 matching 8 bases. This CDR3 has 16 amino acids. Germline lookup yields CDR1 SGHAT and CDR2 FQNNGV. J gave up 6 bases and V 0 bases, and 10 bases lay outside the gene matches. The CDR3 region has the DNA TGTGCCAGCAGCTTAGATCGGACAGCGGGGGTCGGCGAGCAGTACTTC. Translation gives CASSLDRTAGVGEQYF.

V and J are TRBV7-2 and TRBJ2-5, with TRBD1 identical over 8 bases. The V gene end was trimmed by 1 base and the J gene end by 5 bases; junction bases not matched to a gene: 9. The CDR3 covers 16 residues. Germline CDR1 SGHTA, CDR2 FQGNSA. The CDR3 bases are TGTGCCAGCAGCTTAGTCGCCCCAGGGGGCGGGGAGACCCAGTACTTC. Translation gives CASSLVAPGGGETQYF.

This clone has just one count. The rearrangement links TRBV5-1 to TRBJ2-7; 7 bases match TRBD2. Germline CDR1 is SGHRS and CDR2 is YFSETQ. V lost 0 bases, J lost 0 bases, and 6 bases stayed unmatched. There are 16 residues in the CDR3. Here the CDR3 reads CASSLDAGVDSYEQYF. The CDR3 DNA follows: TGCGCCAGCAGCTTGGATGCGGGGGTGGACTCCTACGAGCAGTACTTC.

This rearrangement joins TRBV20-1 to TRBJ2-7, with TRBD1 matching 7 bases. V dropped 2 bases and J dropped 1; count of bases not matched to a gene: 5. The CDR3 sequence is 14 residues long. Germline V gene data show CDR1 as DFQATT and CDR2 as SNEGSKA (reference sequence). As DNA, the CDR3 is TGCAGTGCTAGACAGGAACAGGGGTCCTACGAGCAGTACTTC. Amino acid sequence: CSARQEQGSYEQYF.